This T cell receptor beta chain was captured in a study of blood T cell repertoires in COVID-19. At the level of the study: The analysed material was cDNA or gDNA that came from T cells, B-cell-depleted T cells, or PBMCs.

The data were produced by immunoSEQ multiplex PCR, yet TCRdb's version contains in-frame clones alone and is incomplete. Of more than 110,000 clones listed, 88% are singletons. This CDR3 spans 14 amino acids. Unmatched junction bases numbered 4, after V lost 5 bases and J lost 4 bases. Looked up from germline, CDR1 is SGHAT and CDR2 is FQDESV (reference sequence). The receptor was derived from a man in his fifties or sixties with active or convalescent COVID-19. The chain combines TRBV11-1 with TRBJ2-7; 11 positions agree with TRBD2. The specimen was peripheral blood. The CDR3 nucleotides read TGTGCCAGCAGCCGACTAGCGGGGCAGTACGAGCAGTACTTC. It codes for CASSRLAGQYEQYF.